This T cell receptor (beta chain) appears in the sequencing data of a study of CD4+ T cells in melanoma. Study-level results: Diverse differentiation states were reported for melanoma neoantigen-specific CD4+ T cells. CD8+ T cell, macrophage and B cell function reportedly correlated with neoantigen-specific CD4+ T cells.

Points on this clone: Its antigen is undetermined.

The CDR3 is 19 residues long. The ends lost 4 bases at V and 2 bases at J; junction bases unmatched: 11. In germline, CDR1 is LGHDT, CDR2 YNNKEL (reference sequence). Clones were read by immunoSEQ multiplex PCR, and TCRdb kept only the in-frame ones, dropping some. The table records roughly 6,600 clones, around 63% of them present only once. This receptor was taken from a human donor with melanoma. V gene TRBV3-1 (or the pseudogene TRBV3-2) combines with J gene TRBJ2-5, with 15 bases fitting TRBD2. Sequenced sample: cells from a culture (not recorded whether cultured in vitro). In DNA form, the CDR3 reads TGTGCCAGCAGCCCCGCGGGACTAGCGGGGGGAGCCCTACAAGAGACCCAGTACTTC. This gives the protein CASSPAGLAGGALQETQYF.